The clone carrying this T cell receptor (beta chain) was seen a handful of times. The antigen is unknown. Stated time point: after neoadjuvant nivolumab, at surgical resection. Looked up from germline, CDR1 is LNHDA and CDR2 is SQIVND (reference sequence). Trimming took 1 base from V and 10 from J, leaving 8 bases between them. The CDR3 extends over 13 amino acids. This sample stems from a study of neoadjuvant anti-PD-1 for oral cavity cancer. Turning to the study itself: Non-progressing patients received a fourth nivolumab dose near day 43, then surgery on days 50-56.

Findings and limits, study-wide: Post-nivolumab, blood T cell clonality was significantly elevated in non-responders.

Sequencing used immunoSEQ multiplex PCR; TCRdb keeps in-frame clones, though not all of them. The top ten clones hold under 5% of a sample with approximately 10,000 clones, 50% to 80% of them seen once. The specimen comprised PBMCs, sampled after nivolumab (anti-PD-1) treatment. The sequence derives from a person aged 35-79 years with oral cavity squamous cell carcinoma. This rearrangement joins TRBV19 to TRBJ1-6; D gene ambiguous. CDR3 sequence: CASSIGGESPLHF. The CDR3 coding sequence is TGTGCCAGTAGTATAGGAGGAGAATCACCCCTCCACTTT.